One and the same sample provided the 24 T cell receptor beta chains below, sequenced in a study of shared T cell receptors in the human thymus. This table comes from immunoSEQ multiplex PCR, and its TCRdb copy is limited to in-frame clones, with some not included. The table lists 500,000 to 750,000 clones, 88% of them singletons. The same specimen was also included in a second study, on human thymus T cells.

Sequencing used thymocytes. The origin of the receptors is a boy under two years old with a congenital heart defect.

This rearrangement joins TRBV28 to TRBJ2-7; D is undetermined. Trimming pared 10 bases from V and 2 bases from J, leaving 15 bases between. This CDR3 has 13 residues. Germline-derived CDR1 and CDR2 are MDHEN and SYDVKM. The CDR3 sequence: CATTTTRTYEQYF. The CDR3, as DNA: TGTGCCACCACTACAACCCGGACCTACGAGCAGTACTTC. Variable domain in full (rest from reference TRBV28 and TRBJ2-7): DVKVTQSSRYLVKRTGEKVFLECVQDMDHENMFWYRQDPGLGLRLIYFSYDVKMKEKGDIPEGYSVSREKKERFSLILESASTNQTSMYLCATTTTRTYEQYFGPGTRLTVT.

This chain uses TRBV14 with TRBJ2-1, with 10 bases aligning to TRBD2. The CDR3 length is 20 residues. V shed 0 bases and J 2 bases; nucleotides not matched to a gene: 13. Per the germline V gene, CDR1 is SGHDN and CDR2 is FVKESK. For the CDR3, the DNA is TGTGCCAGCAGCCAAGATCCCCCTCCTAGCGGGAGCACTACCTACAATGAGCAGTTCTTC. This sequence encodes CASSQDPPPSGSTTYNEQFF.

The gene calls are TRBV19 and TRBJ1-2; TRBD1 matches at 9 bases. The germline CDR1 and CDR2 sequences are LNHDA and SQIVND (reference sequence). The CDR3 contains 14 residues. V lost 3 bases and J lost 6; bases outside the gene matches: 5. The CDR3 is CASSIAGTGHGYTF. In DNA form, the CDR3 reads TGTGCCAGTAGTATTGCCGGGACAGGGCATGGCTACACCTTC.

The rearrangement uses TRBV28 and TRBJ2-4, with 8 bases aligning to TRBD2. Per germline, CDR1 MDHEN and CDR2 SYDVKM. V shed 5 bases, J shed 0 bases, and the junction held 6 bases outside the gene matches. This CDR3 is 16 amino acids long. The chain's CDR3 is CASSHGLALAKNIQYF. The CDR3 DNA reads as TGTGCCAGCAGTCACGGACTAGCCCTAGCCAAAAACATTCAGTACTTC.

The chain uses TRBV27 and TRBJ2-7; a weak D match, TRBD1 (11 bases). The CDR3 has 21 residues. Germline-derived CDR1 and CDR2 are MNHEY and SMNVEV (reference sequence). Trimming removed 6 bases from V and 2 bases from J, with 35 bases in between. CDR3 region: CASSRHRDRGTLAGATYEQYF. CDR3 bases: TGTGCCAGCAGCCGACACCGGGACAGGGGGACCCTAGCGGGGGCTACCTACGAGCAGTACTTC.

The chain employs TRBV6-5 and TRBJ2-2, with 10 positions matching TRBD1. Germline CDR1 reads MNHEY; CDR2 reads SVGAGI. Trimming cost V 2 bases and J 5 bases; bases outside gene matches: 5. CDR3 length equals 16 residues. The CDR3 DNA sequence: TGTGCCAGCAGTTACGTTGACAGGGGGCTAACCGGGGAGCTGTTTTTT. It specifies CASSYVDRGLTGELFF.

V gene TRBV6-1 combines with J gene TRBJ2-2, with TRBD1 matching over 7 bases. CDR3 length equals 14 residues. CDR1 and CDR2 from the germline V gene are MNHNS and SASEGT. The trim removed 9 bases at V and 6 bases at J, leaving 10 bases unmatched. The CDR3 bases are TGTGCCAGTGGCCCGGACAGGTTCGCCGGGGAGCTGTTTTTT. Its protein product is CASGPDRFAGELFF.

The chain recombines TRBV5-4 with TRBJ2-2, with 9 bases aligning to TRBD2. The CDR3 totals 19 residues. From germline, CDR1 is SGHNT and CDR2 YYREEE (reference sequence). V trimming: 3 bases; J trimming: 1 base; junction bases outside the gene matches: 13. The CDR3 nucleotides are TGTGCCAGCAGCTATGGAGGCCTCTGGACTAGCGTGAACACCGGGGAGCTGTTTTTT. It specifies CASSYGGLWTSVNTGELFF.

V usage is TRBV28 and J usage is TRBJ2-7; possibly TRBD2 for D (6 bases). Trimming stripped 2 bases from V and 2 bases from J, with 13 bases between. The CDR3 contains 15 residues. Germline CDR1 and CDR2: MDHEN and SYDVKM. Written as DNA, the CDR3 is TGTGCCAGCAGTTTACGAGGAGGGGTAGCCTACGAGCAGTACTTC. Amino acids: CASSLRGGVAYEQYF.

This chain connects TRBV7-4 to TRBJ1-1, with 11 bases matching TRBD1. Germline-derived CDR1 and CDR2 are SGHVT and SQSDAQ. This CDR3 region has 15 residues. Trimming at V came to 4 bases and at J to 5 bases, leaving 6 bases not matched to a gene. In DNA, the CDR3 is TGTGCCAGCAGCTCTGGACAGGGGGCGAAAACTGAAGCTTTCTTT. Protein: CASSSGQGAKTEAFF.

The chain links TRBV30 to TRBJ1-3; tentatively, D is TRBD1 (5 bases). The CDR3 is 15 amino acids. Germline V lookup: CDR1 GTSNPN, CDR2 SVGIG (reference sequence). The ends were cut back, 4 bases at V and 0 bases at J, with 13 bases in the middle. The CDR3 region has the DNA TGTGCCTGGACCAGACAGCCACTCTCTGGAAACACCATATATTTT. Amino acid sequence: CAWTRQPLSGNTIYF.

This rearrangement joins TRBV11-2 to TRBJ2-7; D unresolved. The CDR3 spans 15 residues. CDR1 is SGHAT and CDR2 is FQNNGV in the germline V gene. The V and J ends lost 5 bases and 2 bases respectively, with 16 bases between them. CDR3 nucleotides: TGTGCCAGCAGCACTCTGTCGACTGGTCCCTACGAGCAGTACTTC. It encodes CASSTLSTGPYEQYF.

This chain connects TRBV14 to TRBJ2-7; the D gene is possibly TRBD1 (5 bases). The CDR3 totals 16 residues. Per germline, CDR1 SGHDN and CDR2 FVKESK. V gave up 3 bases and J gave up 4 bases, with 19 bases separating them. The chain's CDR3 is CASSQYIAGFPYEQYF. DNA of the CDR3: TGTGCCAGCAGCCAGTACATAGCAGGGTTCCCTTACGAGCAGTACTTC.

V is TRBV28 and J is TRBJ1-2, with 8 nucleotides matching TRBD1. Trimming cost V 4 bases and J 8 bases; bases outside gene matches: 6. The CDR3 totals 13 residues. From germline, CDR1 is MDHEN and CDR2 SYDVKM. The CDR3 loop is CASSSTTGAGYTF. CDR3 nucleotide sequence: TGTGCCAGCAGTTCAACGACAGGGGCCGGCTACACCTTC.

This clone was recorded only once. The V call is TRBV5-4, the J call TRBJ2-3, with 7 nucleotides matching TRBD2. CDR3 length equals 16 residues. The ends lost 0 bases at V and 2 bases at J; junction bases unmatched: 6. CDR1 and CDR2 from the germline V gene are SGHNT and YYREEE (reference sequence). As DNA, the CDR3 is TGTGCCAGCAGCTTGGGAACGGCGGGAGTCACAGATACGCAGTATTTT. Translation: CASSLGTAGVTDTQYF.

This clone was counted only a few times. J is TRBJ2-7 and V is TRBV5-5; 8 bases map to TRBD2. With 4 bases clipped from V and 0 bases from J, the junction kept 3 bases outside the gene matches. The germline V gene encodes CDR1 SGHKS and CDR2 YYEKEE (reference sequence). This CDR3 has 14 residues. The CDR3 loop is CASSVAGLSYEQYF. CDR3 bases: TGTGCCAGCAGCGTAGCGGGACTCTCCTACGAGCAGTACTTC.

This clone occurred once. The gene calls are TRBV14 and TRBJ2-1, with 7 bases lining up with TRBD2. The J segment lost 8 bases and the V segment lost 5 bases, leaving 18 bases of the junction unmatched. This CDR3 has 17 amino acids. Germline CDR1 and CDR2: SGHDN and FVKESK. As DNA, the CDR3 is TGTGCCAGCAGCGCGAGGCGTGAGACTAGCAAGGAGGATGAGCAGTTCTTC. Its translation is CASSARRETSKEDEQFF.

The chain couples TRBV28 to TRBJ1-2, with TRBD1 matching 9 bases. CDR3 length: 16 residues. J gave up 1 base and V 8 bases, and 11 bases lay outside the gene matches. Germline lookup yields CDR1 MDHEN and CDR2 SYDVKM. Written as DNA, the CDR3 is TGTGCCAGCGGAACGGGACAGGGACATTTTAACTATGGCTACACCTTC. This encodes CASGTGQGHFNYGYTF.

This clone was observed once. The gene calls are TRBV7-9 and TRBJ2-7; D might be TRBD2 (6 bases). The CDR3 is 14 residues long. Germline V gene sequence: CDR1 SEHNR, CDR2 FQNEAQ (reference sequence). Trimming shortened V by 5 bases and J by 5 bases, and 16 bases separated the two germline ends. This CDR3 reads CASSQGRRGDEQYF. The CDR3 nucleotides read TGTGCCAGCAGCCAGGGACGGCGGGGCGACGAGCAGTACTTC.

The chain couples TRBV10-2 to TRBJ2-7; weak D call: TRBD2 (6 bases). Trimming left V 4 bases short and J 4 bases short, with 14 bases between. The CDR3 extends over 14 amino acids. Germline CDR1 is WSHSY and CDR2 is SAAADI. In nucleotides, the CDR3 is TGCGCCAGCAGTGTGTCGCGGGATCGGTACGAGCAGTACTTC. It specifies CASSVSRDRYEQYF.

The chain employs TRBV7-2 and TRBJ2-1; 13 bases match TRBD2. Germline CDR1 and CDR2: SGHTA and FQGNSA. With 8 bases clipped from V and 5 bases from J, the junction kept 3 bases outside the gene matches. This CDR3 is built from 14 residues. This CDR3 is CASGLAGVHNEQFF. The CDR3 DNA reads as TGTGCCAGCGGACTAGCGGGAGTTCACAATGAGCAGTTCTTC.

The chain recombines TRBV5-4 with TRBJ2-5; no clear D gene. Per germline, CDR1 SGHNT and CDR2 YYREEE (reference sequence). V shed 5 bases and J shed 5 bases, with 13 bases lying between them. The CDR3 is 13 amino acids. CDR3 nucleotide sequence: TGTGCCAGCAGTCCGAACCGAGCCGAGACCCAGTACTTC. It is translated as CASSPNRAETQYF.

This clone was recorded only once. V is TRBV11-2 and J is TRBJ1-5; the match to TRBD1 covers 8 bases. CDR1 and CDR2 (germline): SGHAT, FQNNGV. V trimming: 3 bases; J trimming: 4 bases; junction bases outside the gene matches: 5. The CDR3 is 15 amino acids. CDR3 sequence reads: CASSFYRGGNQPQHF. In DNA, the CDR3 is TGTGCCAGCAGCTTTTACAGGGGGGGTAATCAGCCCCAGCATTTT.

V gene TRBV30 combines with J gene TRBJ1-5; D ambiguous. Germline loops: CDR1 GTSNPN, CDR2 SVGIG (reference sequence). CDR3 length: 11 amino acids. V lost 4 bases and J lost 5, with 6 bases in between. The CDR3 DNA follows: TGTGCCTGGATCTACGATCAGCCCCAGCATTTT. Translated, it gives CAWIYDQPQHF.